The next 22 T cell receptor beta chains were all read from a single sample in a study of vaccination effects on CD4 cells after COVID-19. In the ViraFEST assay, antigen-specific CD4+ clonotypes were identified by expansion after peptide-pool stimulation. Investigators separated out CD4+ T cells once around eleven days of culture had passed. Negative nucleocapsid antibody tests before and after vaccination confirmed no previous SARS-CoV-2 infection. No antigen has been assigned to these receptors. Repertoires were generated with immunoSEQ multiplex PCR, while TCRdb's copy carries only in-frame clones and drops some. The table includes tens of thousands of clones, 73% detected once. Sequences were derived from CD4+ T cells from PBMCs cultured with HCoV-OC43 spike peptides, sampled before COVID-19 vaccination. Stated subset: HCoV-OC43 spike overlapping peptide pool stimulation. The receptors shown here come from a human donor who received a COVID-19 vaccine.

V is TRBV28 and J is TRBJ1-2; D gene unclear. Trimming removed 4 bases from V and 4 bases from J, with 16 bases in between. Germline CDR1 MDHEN, CDR2 SYDVKM. The CDR3 length is 15 residues. CDR3 protein: CASSSLRVTVYGYTF. CDR3 DNA sequence: TGTGCCAGCAGTTCCTTAAGGGTCACGGTCTATGGCTACACCTTC.

The V call is TRBV12-3 or TRBV12-4, the J call TRBJ1-5; unclear D gene. The CDR3 has 13 amino acids. Trimming shortened V by 3 bases and J by 1 base, and 4 bases separated the two germline ends. In DNA, the CDR3 is TGTGCCAGCAGTTTTAGAAGCAATCAGCCCCAGCATTTT. It translates to CASSFRSNQPQHF.

DNA for the CDR3: TGTGCCAGCAGTGTGACAGGGGCCAATCAGCCCCAGCATTTT. Protein sequence: CASSVTGANQPQHF. This sequence joins TRBV25-1 and TRBJ1-5; 8 bases match TRBD1. V was pared by 4 bases and J by 3 bases, with 2 bases of the junction left unmatched. Germline V gene sequence: CDR1 MGHDK, CDR2 SYGVNS. The CDR3 length is 14 residues.

This chain uses TRBV19 with TRBJ2-6, with a tentative D call TRBD2 (5 bases). V was shortened by 7 bases and J by 2 bases, with 18 bases between the two germline ends. The CDR3 runs to 17 residues. Germline V gene sequence: CDR1 LNHDA, CDR2 SQIVND (reference sequence). The CDR3 loop reads CASNPNGWGAGANVLTF. The CDR3 DNA reads TGTGCCAGTAACCCAAATGGGTGGGGAGCTGGGGCCAACGTCCTGACTTTC.

The chain joins TRBV7-3 to TRBJ2-2; 8 bases agree with TRBD2. Losses at the gene ends were 1 base for V and 5 bases for J; bases not matched to a gene: 9. This CDR3 is built from 17 residues. Per the germline V gene, CDR1 is SGHTA and CDR2 is FQGTGA. The CDR3 DNA is TGTGCCAGCAGCTTAAGAGGCGGGGGGCTCGGAACCGGGGAGCTGTTTTTT. It yields the protein CASSLRGGGLGTGELFF. The whole variable domain, remainder taken from reference TRBV7-3 and TRBJ2-2, is GAGVSQTPSNKVTEKGKYVELRCDPISGHTALYWYRQSLGQGPEFLIYFQGTGAADDSGLPNDRFFAVRPEGSVSTLKIQRTERGDSAVYLCASSLRGGGLGTGELFFGEGSRLTVL.

This chain joins TRBV7-2 and TRBJ1-5, with 7 nucleotides matching TRBD1. Germline V gives CDR1 SGHTA, CDR2 FQGNSA. CDR3 length equals 17 residues. Trimming at V came to 3 bases and at J to 2 bases, leaving 10 bases not matched to a gene. The CDR3, as DNA: TGTGCCAGCAGCTTTCTCGGGACAGTAGGAGGCAATCAGCCCCAGCATTTT. As protein: CASSFLGTVGGNQPQHF.

This chain connects TRBV28 to TRBJ1-1; TRBD1 is a possible D gene (5 bases). Germline lookup yields CDR1 MDHEN and CDR2 SYDVKM. CDR3 length: 15 amino acids. V gave up 2 bases and J gave up 6 bases, with 16 bases separating them. CDR3 nucleotides: TGTGCCAGCAGTTTAAGGGGCATTCGTGGTTCTGAAGCTTTCTTT. Translation gives CASSLRGIRGSEAFF.

This clone has just a few counts. V usage is TRBV5-6 and J usage is TRBJ2-7; possible D gene TRBD1, 6 bases. This CDR3 has 16 amino acids. Trimming took 2 bases from V and 2 from J, leaving 17 bases between them. Germline CDR1 and CDR2: SGHDT and YYEEEE. This CDR3 is CASSLGSGQRPYEQYF. The CDR3 nucleotides are TGTGCCAGCAGCTTAGGATCTGGACAGAGGCCCTACGAGCAGTACTTC.

The rearrangement joins TRBV5-4 to TRBJ1-6, with D perhaps matching TRBD1 (6 bases). The V end lost 4 bases, the J end lost 6 bases, and 20 bases lay between the germline ends. CDR1 SGHNT and CDR2 YYREEE come from the germline V gene (reference sequence). The CDR3 has 17 amino acids. The CDR3 spells CASSQGGTPALNSPLHF. The CDR3 coding sequence is TGTGCCAGCAGCCAAGGAGGGACACCCGCGCTTAATTCACCCCTCCACTTT.

The chain carries TRBV3-1 (or the pseudogene TRBV3-2) and TRBJ1-2, with D perhaps matching TRBD1 (6 bases). The V end was cut by 0 bases, the J end by 7 bases, with 12 bases between. The germline V gene has CDR1 LGHDT and CDR2 YNNKEL (reference sequence). This CDR3 spans 14 amino acids. The CDR3 protein is CASSQDRGFGGYTF. The DNA of the CDR3 is TGTGCCAGCAGCCAAGACAGGGGATTTGGTGGCTACACCTTC.

This sequence joins TRBV6-5 and TRBJ2-2, with 7 bases that match TRBD1. The ends lost 9 bases at V and 1 base at J; junction bases unmatched: 2. Germline CDR1 and CDR2: MNHEY and SVGAGI. The CDR3 runs 13 residues. CDR3 region: CASRQGNTGELFF. The CDR3 DNA follows: TGTGCCAGTAGACAGGGGAACACCGGGGAGCTGTTTTTT.

The J gene is TRBJ1-1, the V gene TRBV11-2; 9 positions agree with TRBD1. CDR3 length: 13 amino acids. The junction had 4 bases not matched to a gene; V was cut back by 5 bases and J by 6 bases. In germline, CDR1 is SGHAT, CDR2 FQNNGV. CDR3 residues: CASSLRQGAEAFF. Written as DNA, the CDR3 is TGTGCCAGCAGCCTTAGACAGGGGGCTGAAGCTTTCTTT. Using reference TRBV11-2 and TRBJ1-1 for the parts outside the CDR3, the full variable domain is EAGVAQSPRYKIIEKRQSVAFWCNPISGHATLYWYQQILGQGPKLLIQFQNNGVVDDSQLPKDRFSAERLKGVDSTLKIQPAKLEDSAVYLCASSLRQGAEAFFGQGTRLTVV.

The V and J genes are TRBV5-1 and TRBJ2-2, with 12 nucleotides matching TRBD1. Germline trimming cut 9 bases from V and 4 bases from J; bases unmatched to any gene: 10. CDR1 is SGHRS and CDR2 is YFSETQ in the germline V gene. The CDR3 consists of 16 residues. This CDR3 reads CATHPGTGGFTGELFF. The CDR3 DNA is TGCGCCACCCACCCGGGGACAGGGGGCTTCACCGGGGAGCTGTTTTTT.

The chain has TRBV18 and TRBJ2-1; D not certain. Germline V gene data show CDR1 as KGHSH and CDR2 as LQKENI. Trimming took 6 bases from V and 2 from J, leaving 11 bases between them. CDR3 size: 14 residues. This CDR3 is CASSPDLAYNEQFF. DNA for the CDR3: TGTGCCAGCTCTCCCGACTTGGCCTACAATGAGCAGTTCTTC.

The genes are TRBV11-2 and TRBJ2-4; the D gene is possibly TRBD2 (5 bases). Germline loops: CDR1 SGHAT, CDR2 FQNNGV. V was pared by 2 bases and J by 1 base, with 12 bases between. The CDR3 totals 16 residues. CDR3 region: CASSLSGAVAKNIQYF. CDR3 in DNA: TGTGCCAGCAGCTTAAGCGGAGCAGTGGCCAAAAACATTCAGTACTTC.

The chain joins TRBV3-1 (or the pseudogene TRBV3-2) to TRBJ2-5; 12 bases are shared with TRBD2. The germline gives CDR1 LGHDT, CDR2 YNNKEL (reference sequence). V shed 4 bases and J 1 base; nucleotides not matched to a gene: 4. The CDR3 has 16 amino acids. CDR3: CASSRGGLAGQETQYF. CDR3 DNA sequence: TGTGCCAGCAGCCGGGGGGGACTAGCGGGCCAAGAGACCCAGTACTTC.

This chain connects TRBV6-1 to TRBJ2-1; 9 bases fit TRBD1. Germline V lookup: CDR1 MNHNS, CDR2 SASEGT. The V gene end was trimmed by 2 bases and the J gene end by 4 bases; junction bases not matched to a gene: 6. CDR3 length: 16 amino acids. For the CDR3, the DNA is TGTGCCAGCAGTGAACTGACAGGGGGTCTATACAATGAGCAGTTCTTC. This sequence encodes CASSELTGGLYNEQFF.

This chain uses TRBV5-1 with TRBJ2-2; D is possibly TRBD1 (5 bases). This CDR3 comprises 14 residues. Germline V gene data show CDR1 as SGHRS and CDR2 as YFSETQ. Trimming stripped 4 bases from V and 1 base from J, with 8 bases between. The CDR3, as DNA: TGCGCCAGCAGCCAAGACAGGAACACCGGGGAGCTGTTTTTT. Its protein product is CASSQDRNTGELFF. Supplemented by reference TRBV5-1 and TRBJ2-2, the full variable domain reads KAGVTQTPRYLIKTRGQQVTLSCSPISGHRSVSWYQQTPGQGLQFLFEYFSETQRNKGNFPGRFSGRQFSNSRSEMNVSTLELGDSALYLCASSQDRNTGELFFGEGSRLTVL.

The V call is TRBV30, the J call TRBJ2-1; 11 nucleotides agree with TRBD2. In germline, CDR1 is GTSNPN, CDR2 SVGIG (reference sequence). The CDR3 has 14 residues. After removal of 8 bases from V and 6 bases from J, the junction contained 9 bases not matched to a gene. The CDR3 sequence is CARSTSGSFNEQFF. The CDR3, as DNA: TGTGCCCGGTCCACTAGCGGGAGTTTCAATGAGCAGTTCTTC.

The J gene is TRBJ2-2, the V gene TRBV5-1; D call uncertain. The CDR3 consists of 15 residues. Per germline, CDR1 SGHRS and CDR2 YFSETQ. Trimming left V 0 bases short and J 3 bases short, with 9 bases between. CDR3 sequence: CASSLEVLDTGELFF. The CDR3, as DNA: TGCGCCAGCAGCTTGGAGGTCTTGGACACCGGGGAGCTGTTTTTT. The variable domain in full, with the rest retrieved from reference TRBV5-1 and TRBJ2-2, is KAGVTQTPRYLIKTRGQQVTLSCSPISGHRSVSWYQQTPGQGLQFLFEYFSETQRNKGNFPGRFSGRQFSNSRSEMNVSTLELGDSALYLCASSLEVLDTGELFFGEGSRLTVL.

This clone was detected only a few times. V is TRBV28 and J is TRBJ2-4, with 9 bases matching TRBD2. Germline values: CDR1 MDHEN, CDR2 SYDVKM. The CDR3 runs to 15 residues. V lost 5 bases, J lost 9 bases, and 11 bases stayed unmatched. The CDR3 nucleotides are TGTGCCAGCAGTCGATTAGCGGGAGTGAGCGGCATTCAGTACTTC. Amino acid sequence: CASSRLAGVSGIQYF.

J is TRBJ1-2 and V is TRBV19; possible D gene TRBD1, 5 bases. Germline-derived CDR1 and CDR2 are LNHDA and SQIVND (reference sequence). The CDR3 has 15 amino acids. V was clipped by 3 bases and J by 8 bases, with 19 bases between them. The CDR3 loop reads CASSIQGTGYDGYTF. The CDR3 nucleotides are TGTGCCAGTAGTATCCAGGGAACGGGATATGACGGCTACACCTTC.